A single sample gave rise to the 16 T cell receptor beta chains below, sequenced in a study of T cells in Graves' hyperthyroidism and ophthalmopathy. TCR beta CDR3 sequences were amplified from RNA transcripts. With the HTBI primer set, the TCR CDR3 went through a first round of RT-PCR. TCRdb called the multiplex PCR reads again in MiXCR, with one record for every CDR3 protein. This sample has roughly 400,000 distinct CDR3 sequences; 11% to 15% occur once, and the top ten carry approximately 27%. The sample consisted of blood. Every receptor here comes from a man aged 45-60 years with Graves' ophthalmopathy.

The chain couples TRBV19 to TRBJ1-2, with 7 bases lining up with TRBD1. Germline values: CDR1 LNHDA, CDR2 SQIVND (reference sequence). The junction had 5 bases not matched to a gene; V was cut back by 4 bases and J by 0 bases. The CDR3 has 15 residues. CDR3 sequence: CASSTQGGPNYGYTF. Here the CDR3 DNA reads TGTGCCAGTAGTACCCAGGGGGGACCTAACTATGGCTACACCTTC.

V is TRBV29-1 and J is TRBJ2-7; D unresolved. The CDR3 covers 13 residues. Between the trimmed V and J ends, which lost 0 bases and 0 bases, there was a span of 6 bases. Germline-derived CDR1 and CDR2 are SQVTM and ANQGSEA. The CDR3 here is CSVEDQDSYEQYF. CDR3 sequence (DNA): TGCAGCGTTGAAGATCAGGACTCCTACGAGCAGTACTTC.

For the CDR3, the DNA is TGTGCCAGCAGCTTAAAGAGAACCACTTCTGGGGCCAACGTCCTGACTTTC. As protein: CASSLKRTTSGANVLTF. The gene calls are TRBV7-3 and TRBJ2-6; no clear D. The V end was cut by 1 base, the J end by 1 base, with 11 bases between. Germline lookup yields CDR1 SGHTA and CDR2 FQGTGA. This CDR3 has 17 amino acids.

CDR3 coding DNA: TGTGCCAGCAGCGTAGAACAGGAGCGTGTTGAGCAGTTCTTC. Its protein product is CASSVEQERVEQFF. This chain links TRBV9 with TRBJ2-1, with D perhaps TRBD1 (5 bases). Per germline, CDR1 SGDLS and CDR2 YYNGEE. V was cut by 0 bases and J by 9 bases, with 13 bases left in between. The CDR3 length is 14 residues.

At least ten counts were recorded for this clonotype. The gene calls are TRBV11-2 and TRBJ2-2; 7 bases are shared with TRBD1. Losses at the gene ends were 3 bases for V and 1 base for J; bases not matched to a gene: 2. CDR1 and CDR2 (germline): SGHAT, FQNNGV. The CDR3 loop spans 15 amino acids. Here the CDR3 reads CASSFRQGNTGELFF. In nucleotides, the CDR3 is TGTGCCAGCAGCTTTAGACAGGGGAACACCGGGGAGCTGTTTTTT. Based on the CDR3 plus reference TRBV11-2 and TRBJ2-2, the full variable domain is EAGVAQSPRYKIIEKRQSVAFWCNPISGHATLYWYQQILGQGPKLLIQFQNNGVVDDSQLPKDRFSAERLKGVDSTLKIQPAKLEDSAVYLCASSFRQGNTGELFFGEGSRLTVL.

Worth noting for this clonotype: A much larger clonotype is one base distant, so this may be a read error. The chain employs TRBV20-1 and TRBJ1-1; TRBD1 aligns across 7 bases. This CDR3 is built from 13 residues. Trimming at V came to 6 bases and at J to 0 bases, leaving 4 bases not matched to a gene. The V gene's germline CDR1 is DFQATT and CDR2 SNEGSKA (reference sequence). CDR3 protein: CSAPGQMNTEAFF. CDR3 nucleotide sequence: TGCAGTGCCCCGGGACAGATGAACACTGAAGCTTTCTTT.

J is TRBJ2-5 and V is TRBV6-4; 12 nucleotides align to TRBD1. Germline V gene sequence: CDR1 MRHNA, CDR2 SNTAGT. With V trimmed by 7 bases and J by 4 bases, 10 bases remained unmatched. This CDR3 spans 16 amino acids. The CDR3 region has the DNA TGTGCCAGCAAAATTGGGGGGACAGGGGGCCGAGAGACCCAGTACTTC. It encodes CASKIGGTGGRETQYF.

This clonotype was picked up a small number of times. The chain has TRBV2 and TRBJ2-7; D is possibly TRBD1 or TRBD2 (5 bases each). The V and J ends lost 4 bases and 6 bases respectively, with 10 bases between them. The CDR3 spans 12 residues. The V gene's germline CDR1 is SNHLY and CDR2 FYNNEI. In DNA, the CDR3 is TGTGCCAGCAGTGCCGGGGCCTGCGAGCAGTACTTC. The encoded protein is CASSAGACEQYF.

The chain carries TRBV20-1 and TRBJ2-5, with 9 bases matching TRBD1. Trimming removed 6 bases from V and 6 bases from J; junction bases left unmatched: 8. The CDR3 consists of 13 residues. CDR1 and CDR2 (germline): DFQATT, SNEGSKA (reference sequence). CDR3: CSALGDRVKTQYF. The CDR3, as DNA: TGCAGTGCCTTAGGGGACAGGGTAAAGACCCAGTACTTC.

This clonotype was counted once. The junction differs from germline at one of its ends, possibly a read error. The V and J genes are TRBV7-8 and TRBJ1-2; possibly TRBD1 for D (5 bases). The CDR3 has 12 residues. Germline lookup yields CDR1 SGHVS and CDR2 FQNEAQ. DNA for the CDR3: TGTACCAGCAGCTTAGGAAGGGACGGCTACACCTTC. Translation gives CTSSLGRDGYTF.

There are many counts of this clonotype. The chain has TRBV2 and TRBJ2-7; D may be TRBD2 (6 bases). The CDR3 spans 14 residues. Germline V lookup: CDR1 SNHLY, CDR2 FYNNEI. Trimming pared 5 bases from V and 2 bases from J, leaving 13 bases between. The CDR3 DNA follows: TGTGCCAGCAGTCGGGGGACGGACCCCTACGAGCAGTACTTC. Translating gives CASSRGTDPYEQYF.

Of note for this clonotype: Relative to the germline gene, one junction end is altered; a read error may explain this. V is TRBV20-1 and J is TRBJ1-6; TRBD1 aligns across 9 bases. This CDR3 spans 16 amino acids. Germline V lookup: CDR1 DFQATT, CDR2 SNEGSKA (reference sequence). CDR3 sequence reads: CSASGTGSSYNLPLHF. The CDR3 region has the DNA TGCAGTGCGTCCGGGACAGGGAGCTCCTATAATTTACCCCTCCACTTT.

The chain recombines TRBV7-9 with TRBJ2-3; 12 bases are a match to TRBD2. This CDR3 is built from 17 residues. CDR1 SEHNR and CDR2 FQNEAQ come from the germline V gene (reference sequence). The trim removed 5 bases at V and 4 bases at J, leaving 10 bases unmatched. CDR3 bases: TGTGCCAGCAGCACGTCCCGGACTAGCGGGATGGCAGATACGCAGTATTTT. This gives the protein CASSTSRTSGMADTQYF.

This CDR3 reads CASGLVPRGPGNTIYF. The CDR3 nucleotides read TGTGCTAGTGGTTTGGTACCCAGGGGTCCTGGAAACACCATATATTTT. The chain links TRBV12-5 to TRBJ1-3; a possible D gene is TRBD1 (6 bases). This CDR3 region has 16 residues. The germline V gene encodes CDR1 LGHNT and CDR2 FRNRAP. Trimming left V 0 bases short and J 2 bases short, with 11 bases between.

The sample holds a few counts of this clonotype. The V call is TRBV10-2, the J call TRBJ2-5; 10 nucleotides match TRBD2. CDR1 is WSHSY, CDR2 SAAADI, per germline. Losses at the gene ends were 8 bases for V and 6 bases for J; bases not matched to a gene: 12. There are 15 residues in the CDR3. CDR3 bases: TGCGCCAGCTTTGACCCAAGCGGGAGGGCCAAGACCCAGTACTTC. Amino acid sequence: CASFDPSGRAKTQYF.

This sequence joins TRBV9 and TRBJ2-1, with D unclear. V shed 0 bases and J shed 4 bases, with 14 bases lying between them. This CDR3 spans 16 amino acids. Germline-derived CDR1 and CDR2 are SGDLS and YYNGEE. This CDR3 is CASSVDSRTEYNEQFF. CDR3 DNA: TGTGCCAGCAGCGTAGATTCTCGTACCGAGTACAATGAGCAGTTCTTC.